This T cell receptor beta chain was captured in a study of T-cell memory formation after mild COVID-19. Findings and caveats of the study: CD4/CD8 balance held among clones contracting day 15 to 85, and later expanders leaned CD4+. Clones from the second wave (peaking day 37) had unconfirmed SARS-CoV-2 specificity.

V was shortened by 8 bases and J by 4 bases, with 17 bases between the two germline ends. The CDR3 totals 14 residues. This clonotype was seen a handful of times. Its antigen is unknown. TCRdb reprocessed the 5' RACE reads via MiXCR and lists one record per CDR3 protein. The sample has about 360,000 distinct CDR3 sequences, approximately 15% seen once. The source is a man aged 18 to 29 who had mild COVID-19 (a few samples of this study predate the infection). Cell type and time point are not known. The chain combines TRBV12-3 or TRBV12-4 with TRBJ1-2; D is perhaps TRBD1 (5 bases). The source material was PBMCs or a T cell subset sorted from them (not recorded which). CDR3: CASRPRIGGYGYTF. The CDR3 nucleotides are TGTGCCAGCCGCCCCCGGATCGGGGGCTATGGCTACACCTTC.